Listed below are T cell receptor beta chains from one sample, sequenced in a study of regulatory T cells in long-lasting Graves disease. TCRdb reanalysed the multiplex PCR reads using MiXCR and keeps one entry per CDR3 protein. The sample lists approximately 400,000 distinct CDR3 sequences; over 14% were seen once. This sample also appeared in a second study, on T cells in Graves' hyperthyroidism and ophthalmopathy.

The sequencing used peripheral blood mononuclear cells (PBMCs), collected at new diagnosis, from a patient treated with antithyroid drugs. These receptors all stem from a woman in her forties with Graves disease. The CDR3 runs from the conserved cysteine through the conserved F or W. D genes are given only for firm matches. Clone size appears in some rows only: once, few, many, or a class for an expanded clone.

J gene | clone size | CDR3 length | V gene | D gene | CDR3 DNA | CDR3 protein
TRBJ1-4 | many | 14 | TRBV2 | . | TGTGCCAGCAGTGAAGACAGGGCGGCTGAAAAACTGTTTTTT | CASSEDRAAEKLFF
TRBJ2-1 | . | 15 | TRBV19 | TRBD1 | TGTGCCAGTAGTAAAGGGACAGGTAACTACAATGAGCAGTTCTTC | CASSKGTGNYNEQFF
TRBJ2-1 | . | 13 | TRBV10-3 | TRBD2 | TGTGCCATCAGTGAGTCGGCTAGCGGGAGGGGGTTCTTC | CAISESASGRGFF
TRBJ1-2 | . | 14 | TRBV7-9 | TRBD1 | TGTGCCAGCAGCTTAGCCCAGACAGGGTTTGGCTACACCTTC | CASSLAQTGFGYTF
TRBJ2-1 | few | 15 | TRBV6-1 | TRBD2 | TGTGCCAGCACCCTACTAGCGGGAGTGGGTAATGAGCAGTTCTTC | CASTLLAGVGNEQFF
TRBJ2-5 | many | 14 | TRBV20-1 | . | TGCAGTGCTAGTCGAGGACAGACTCGAGAGACCCAGTACTTC | CSASRGQTRETQYF
TRBJ1-4 | many | 14 | TRBV28 | . | TGTGCCAGCAGTTTAATGGGGGGAAATGAAAAACTGTTTTTT | CASSLMGGNEKLFF
TRBJ2-2 | . | 18 | TRBV11-3 | TRBD2 | TGTGCCAGCAGCTTGGGAAGCGGGAGGGTATCGAACACCGGGGAGCTGTTTTTT | CASSLGSGRVSNTGELFF
TRBJ1-6 | many | 15 | TRBV7-9 | . | TGTGCCAGCAGCCCCTTTGGACAGACTAATTCACCCCTCCACTTT | CASSPFGQTNSPLHF
TRBJ2-5 | many | 15 | TRBV3-1 | . | TGTGCCAGCAGCCAAGATCTTGTCACCCAAGAGACCCAGTACTTC | CASSQDLVTQETQYF
TRBJ2-7 | many | 14 | TRBV28 | TRBD1 | TGTGCCAGCAGCATGGGACAGGGCAGCTACGAGCAGTACTTC | CASSMGQGSYEQYF
TRBJ2-1 | . | 15 | TRBV13 | . | TGTGCCAGCAGCAACGAGGTGAGGGGTGAAGGGGAGCAGTTCTTC | CASSNEVRGEGEQFF
TRBJ2-1 | many | 15 | TRBV28 | . | TGTGCCAGCAGTTTGGACAGATCGGCCCCCAATGAGCAGTTCTTC | CASSLDRSAPNEQFF
TRBJ2-2 | many | 16 | TRBV6-2/TRBV6-3 | . | TGTGCCAGCAGTTACCGACGGCGGTTCAACACCGGGGAGCTGTTTTTT | CASSYRRRFNTGELFF
TRBJ2-4 | . | 13 | TRBV6-1 | TRBD2 | TGTGCCAGCAGTACGGGACTAGTATACATTCAGTACTTC | CASSTGLVYIQYF
TRBJ1-1 | many | 14 | TRBV12-5 | . | TGTGCTACTCTTCAGTCGACCTTGAACACTGAAGCTTTCTTT | CATLQSTLNTEAFF
TRBJ2-3 | many | 16 | TRBV7-9 | . | TGTGCCAGCAGCTCGGGACGTAACCTGGCAACAGATACGCAGTATTTT | CASSSGRNLATDTQYF
TRBJ1-2 | many | 14 | TRBV6-2/TRBV6-3 | . | TGTGCCAGCAGGCCAAGGTCCGGGGGCTATGGCTACACCTTC | CASRPRSGGYGYTF
TRBJ2-1 | many | 15 | TRBV11-2 | TRBD2 | TGTGCCAGCAGCTTTAGCGGGGATACCTACAATGAGCAGTTCTTC | CASSFSGDTYNEQFF
TRBJ2-2 | . | 16 | TRBV11-3 | TRBD1 | TGTGCCAGCAGCCCGTGGACAGGGTATTACACCGGGGAGCTGTTTTTT | CASSPWTGYYTGELFF
TRBJ1-1 | many | 16 | TRBV11-3 | . | TGTGCCAGCAGCCACCTCCCCCACGAGATTCTCACTGAAGCTTTCTTT | CASSHLPHEILTEAFF
TRBJ2-7 | few | 15 | TRBV19 | TRBD2 | TGTGCCAGTAGTATAGTCCTAGCGGGCTCCTACGAGCAGTACTTC | CASSIVLAGSYEQYF
TRBJ2-2 | . | 13 | TRBV28 | . | TGTGCCAGCCGCTCAGGGTCCACCGGGGAGCTGTTTTTT | CASRSGSTGELFF
TRBJ2-7 | many | 17 | TRBV11-3 | TRBD2 | TGTGCCAGCAGCTCCCCATGGGGAGTAGCGGGAGCCTACGAGCAGTACTTC | CASSSPWGVAGAYEQYF
TRBJ2-1 | . | 16 | TRBV15 | . | TGTGCCACCAGCATGGGGCTGCCTAGCTCCTACAATGAGCAGTTCTTC | CATSMGLPSSYNEQFF
TRBJ2-1 | . | 13 | TRBV5-4 | TRBD2 | TGTGCCAGCAGCTTGAGGACTAGCGGCGAGCAGTTCTTC | CASSLRTSGEQFF
TRBJ2-1 | . | 15 | TRBV7-9 | TRBD2 | TGTGCCAGCAGTCCAAGCGGGAGAGGCGGCAATGAGCAGTTCTTC | CASSPSGRGGNEQFF
TRBJ2-5 | . | 13 | TRBV20-1 | . | TGCAGTGCTAGTTATCTCTTGGGAGAGACCCAGTACTTC | CSASYLLGETQYF
TRBJ2-2 | many | 13 | TRBV12-3/TRBV12-4 | TRBD2 | TGTGCCAGTCGGGAGGGCGGGTTCGGGGAGCTGTTTTTT | CASREGGFGELFF
TRBJ2-1 | many | 16 | TRBV7-2 | TRBD1 | TGTGCCAGCAGCTATAAGGGGACAGGGTTCGGTAATGAGCAGTTCTTC | CASSYKGTGFGNEQFF
TRBJ2-5 | . | 16 | TRBV5-1 | . | TGCGCCAGCAGCTTGGTAAGGGTGACAGTTCAAGAGGCCCAGTACTTC | CASSLVRVTVQEAQYF
TRBJ1-1 | many | 15 | TRBV5-8 | TRBD1 | TGTGCCAGCAGCATGGACAGGCTACCGAACACTGAAGCTTTCTTT | CASSMDRLPNTEAFF
TRBJ1-3 | . | 15 | TRBV2 | . | TGTGCCAGCTCGGGCGAACCGCACTCTGGAAACACCATATATTTT | CASSGEPHSGNTIYF
TRBJ2-3 | . | 15 | TRBV20-1 | . | TGCAGTGCTAGAGATTCCACAGGGAGCCCAGATACGCAGTATTTT | CSARDSTGSPDTQYF
TRBJ2-1 | . | 13 | TRBV24-1 | . | TGTGCCACCAGTGATCGCGTGAGGGAGGAGCAGTTCTTC | CATSDRVREEQFF
TRBJ2-1 | many | 15 | TRBV20-1 | TRBD2 | TGCAGTGCTACCCGAAGCGGGAGCTCCTACAATGAGCAGTTCTTC | CSATRSGSSYNEQFF
TRBJ1-3 | many | 16 | TRBV5-6 | TRBD1 | TGTGCCAGCAGCTTACGGGGGACAGGGGTCGGAAACACCATATATTTT | CASSLRGTGVGNTIYF
TRBJ2-1 | many | 15 | TRBV28 | TRBD2 | TGTGCCAGCAGCCCCCGCCGGGGGGTGTACAATGAGCAGTTCTTC | CASSPRRGVYNEQFF
TRBJ2-3 | many | 17 | TRBV11-3 | . | TGTGCCAGCAGCTTAGCCTCGGGAGACTTTCTCACAGATACGCAGTATTTT | CASSLASGDFLTDTQYF
TRBJ2-2 | few | 18 | TRBV18 | . | TGTGCCAGCTCACCACCGGGGCCCGGGACCACAAACACCGGGGAGCTGTTTTTT | CASSPPGPGTTNTGELFF
TRBJ2-7 | many | 12 | TRBV28 | TRBD2 | TGTGCCAGCAGTGCGCGCCGGGACTATATCAACTTC | CASSARRDYINF
TRBJ2-1 | few | 15 | TRBV11-2 | . | TGTGCCAGCAGCTTGTACGGACCAATCGACAATGAGCAGTTCTTC | CASSLYGPIDNEQFF
TRBJ1-3 | . | 18 | TRBV29-1 | . | TGCAGCGTTGAAGATCGAGAGGACGAGCCTTACTCTGGAAACACCATATATTTT | CSVEDREDEPYSGNTIYF
TRBJ2-3 | many | 16 | TRBV28 | TRBD2 | TGTGCCAGCAGTTTACTAGCGGGACTAAGCACAGATACGCAGTATTTT | CASSLLAGLSTDTQYF
TRBJ2-7 | many | 14 | TRBV7-9 | TRBD2 | TGTGCCAGCAGCCTTAGCGGGAGCGTGAACGAGCAGTACTTC | CASSLSGSVNEQYF
TRBJ2-1 | many | 17 | TRBV2 | TRBD2 | TGTGCCAGCACCTGGAAAGGGACTAGGGGTTCCTTTAATGAGCAGTTCTTC | CASTWKGTRGSFNEQFF